This T cell receptor (beta chain) was obtained from a study of T cell repertoires in cytomegalovirus infection. Turning to the study itself: Matching HLA type, along with CMV infection, was indicated by public TCR beta signatures. The study, taken as a whole, reports: What dominated the ex vivo response were HLA-C-restricted CMV-specific TCR beta clonotypes.

The table lists this clonotype with a few counts. Antigen specificity is unknown. In germline, CDR1 is DFQATT, CDR2 SNEGSKA (reference sequence). V was shortened by 0 bases and J by 0 bases, with 9 bases between the two germline ends. The CDR3 contains 14 residues. MiXCR, applied by TCRdb to the reads, yields one record per CDR3 protein. The data show 200,000 to 250,000 distinct CDR3 sequences, roughly an eighth seen once. The sequence derives from a human donor in good health (CMV status not recorded). Some clones in this sample may be carry-over from other donors' samples. The sequenced material came from PBMCs. The chain uses TRBV20-1 and TRBJ2-7; TRBD1 might be the D (6 bases). The CDR3 bases are TGCAGTGCTAGAGAGGACAGATCCTCCTACGAGCAGTACTTC. It encodes CSAREDRSSYEQYF.